Following are 27 T cell receptor beta chains from one sample sequenced in a study of T cell clonality in common variable immunodeficiency. Study-level points and caveats: Common variable immunodeficiency TCR beta sequences reportedly had fewer deletions and N-nucleotide insertions.

Generated by immunoSEQ multiplex PCR, the TCRdb table keeps only in-frame clones and is missing some. Sampling found 15,000 to 20,000 clones, none seen once. Their antigens remain unidentified. Sequencing was done on a sample of peripheral blood mononuclear cells. The receptor source for this set is a human donor with common variable immunodeficiency.

This clone was detected only a few times. The read terminates 3 residues ahead of where the CDR3 ends, so the germline J gene completes it. The V gene is TRBV18, the J gene TRBJ1-2, with D tentatively TRBD1 (5 bases). The CDR3 sequence is 14 residues long. V shed 3 bases and J shed 3 bases, with 11 bases lying between them. Germline values: CDR1 KGHSH, CDR2 LQKENI. The CDR3 sequence: CASSPSGVDYGYTF. CDR3 bases read: TGTGCCAGCTCACCTTCGGGGGTGGACTATGGC.

There are many counts of this clone. CDR3 sequence reads: CASSSTGGGEQYF. The sequenced CDR3 bases are TGTGCCAGCTCATCGACAGGGGGCGGCGAG. The V gene is TRBV18, the J gene TRBJ2-7, with 10 bases identical to TRBD1. Read coverage stops 3 residues before the CDR3 terminus; the germline J gene supplies the remainder. This CDR3 has 13 residues. Germline CDR1 KGHSH, CDR2 LQKENI. Trimming removed 5 bases from V and 6 bases from J; junction bases left unmatched: 4. The whole variable domain, remainder taken from reference TRBV18 and TRBJ2-7, is NAGVMQNPRHLVRRRGQEARLRCSPMKGHSHVYWYRQLPEEGLKFMVYLQKENIIDESGMPKERFSAEFPKEGPSILRIQQVVRGDSAAYFCASSSTGGGEQYFGPGTRLTVT.

This clone showed up many times. The sequenced fragment ends 3 residues before the CDR3 boundary, so the rest is inferred from the germline J gene. The chain recombines TRBV30 with TRBJ2-1; D remains unclear. Trimming stripped 0 bases from V and 8 bases from J, with 8 bases between. CDR3 size: 12 residues. The germline CDR1 and CDR2 sequences are GTSNPN and SVGIG (reference sequence). CDR3 loop: CAWSVQGYEQFF. The covered CDR3 bases are TGTGCCTGGAGTGTACAAGGCTATGAG.

This clone was recorded a few times. The read ends 3 residues before the CDR3 terminus; that terminus is restored from the germline J gene. This chain connects TRBV30 to TRBJ1-3; no clear D. The CDR3 length is 12 residues. Germline V gene sequence: CDR1 GTSNPN, CDR2 SVGIG (reference sequence). Between the trimmed V and J ends, which lost 0 bases and 8 bases, there was a span of 8 bases. The DNA read from the CDR3 is TGTGCCTGGAGTGTCACCAGAGACACC. Translating it yields CAWSVTRDT. Given in full, the CDR3 is CAWSVTRDTIYF.

This clone was observed a handful of times. The read falls 3 residues short of the CDR3 end, and the missing part is taken from the germline J gene. This chain uses TRBV7-9 with TRBJ2-1, with 9 bases lining up with TRBD1. The V and J ends lost 5 bases and 5 bases, in that order; junction bases with no gene match: 4. Germline V lookup: CDR1 SEHNR, CDR2 FQNEAQ (reference sequence). CDR3 length: 14 residues. The DNA read from the CDR3 is TGTGCCAGCAGCCTTAGGACAGGGGACAATGAG. Its protein is CASSLRTGDNE. The CDR3, in full, reads CASSLRTGDNEQFF.

This clone came up many times. The CDR3 is cut off 3 residues early in the read; its end comes from the germline J gene. This chain links TRBV19 with TRBJ2-3; 8 bases agree with TRBD1. The CDR3 sequence is 13 residues long. Germline CDR1 reads LNHDA; CDR2 reads SQIVND (reference sequence). The part of the CDR3 DNA that was read is TGTGCCAGTAGTAACGGACGGACAGGGACG. Residues: CASSNGRTGT. From start to end, the CDR3 is CASSNGRTGTQYF.

CDR3 bases read: TGTGCCAGCAGCTTTTGGGACAGGGTGGCCGGC. The encoded protein is CASSFWDRVAG. The entire CDR3 is CASSFWDRVAGYTF. The chain joins TRBV5-6 to TRBJ1-2, with 9 nucleotides matching TRBD1. The CDR3 is cut off 3 residues early in the read; its end comes from the germline J gene. This CDR3 is 14 amino acids long. CDR1 and CDR2 from the germline V gene are SGHDT and YYEEEE. Variable domain in full (rest from reference TRBV5-6 and TRBJ1-2): DAGVTQSPTHLIKTRGQQVTLRCSPKSGHDTVSWYQQALGQGPQFIFQYYEEEERQRGNFPDRFSGHQFPNYSSELNVNALLLGDSALYLCASSFWDRVAGYTFGSGTRLTVV.

This clone has a handful of counts. The read ends 3 residues shy of where the CDR3 ends; the end is completed using the germline J gene. The chain carries TRBV7-6 and TRBJ1-3, with 7 bases identical to TRBD1. The CDR3 contains 12 residues. From germline, CDR1 is SGHVS and CDR2 FNYEAQ. Germline trimming cut 4 bases from V and 8 bases from J; bases unmatched to any gene: 2. The CDR3 bases that were read are TGTGCCAGCAGCTACACAGGGGACACC. Translating it yields CASSYTGDT. The entire CDR3 protein is CASSYTGDTIYF.

This clone was seen at least ten times. The missing CDR3 end, 3 residues past where the read stops, is filled in from the germline J gene. The V gene is TRBV20-1, the J gene TRBJ1-4, with D uncertain. Trimming left V 0 bases short and J 8 bases short, with 16 bases between. The CDR3 extends over 15 amino acids. Germline V gives CDR1 DFQATT, CDR2 SNEGSKA (reference sequence). The CDR3 protein is CSARDQGQNSEKLFF. The CDR3 bases that were read are TGCAGTGCTAGAGATCAAGGGCAGAACTCCGAAAAA.

The table lists this clone with many counts. Read data end 3 residues before the CDR3 end; the end is taken from the germline J gene. The chain recombines TRBV6-2 or TRBV6-3 with TRBJ1-1; D possibly corresponds to TRBD1 (6 bases). CDR1 MNHEY and CDR2 SVGEGT come from the germline V gene. V was pared by 4 bases and J by 0 bases, with 6 bases between. The CDR3 is 13 residues long. CDR3 region: CASSWGLNTEAFF. The CDR3 bases that were read are TGTGCCAGCAGTTGGGGGCTGAACACTGAA.

This clone was detected only a few times. The read ends 3 residues shy of where the CDR3 ends; the end is completed using the germline J gene. J is TRBJ2-3 and V is TRBV19; tentatively, D is TRBD1 (6 bases). Germline CDR1 LNHDA, CDR2 SQIVND (reference sequence). The CDR3 contains 12 residues. The CDR3 is CASSITAGAQYF. The sequenced part of the CDR3 DNA is TGTGCCAGTAGTATTACGGCAGGGGCG.

This clone appeared many times. The CDR3 end falls 3 residues outside the read, so it is completed with the germline J gene. The chain couples TRBV2 to TRBJ1-1; TRBD1 matches at 9 bases. The CDR3 is 13 amino acids. From germline, CDR1 is SNHLY and CDR2 FYNNEI. CDR3 amino acids: CASSPDRGVNAFF. Incomplete CDR3 DNA: TGTGCCAGCAGTCCGGACAGGGGCGTGAAT.

Details on this clone: The read ends 3 residues before the CDR3 terminus; that terminus is restored from the germline J gene. The V and J genes are TRBV11-1 and TRBJ2-7, with a possible D match to TRBD1 (5 bases). V was clipped by 6 bases and J by 0 bases, with 15 bases between them. The CDR3 runs 15 residues. Germline V lookup: CDR1 SGHAT, CDR2 FQDESV (reference sequence). CDR3: CASSYLDSASYEQYF. CDR3 DNA, as far as it was read: TGTGCCAGCAGTTACCTAGACAGTGCCTCCTACGAG.

CDR3 residues: CAWSPGSGNQPQHF. The CDR3 DNA, read in part, is TGTGCCTGGAGTCCGGGGTCGGGCAATCAGCCC. This chain joins TRBV30 and TRBJ1-5, with D unclear. The read stops 3 residues short of the end of the CDR3; the missing end is completed from the germline J gene. There are 14 residues in the CDR3. V was cut by 2 bases and J by 2 bases, with 10 bases left in between. Germline V CDR1 and CDR2: GTSNPN, SVGIG (reference sequence).

As regards this clone: The CDR3 end is not reached by the read, which stops 3 residues before it; the germline J gene fills it in. The chain joins TRBV5-4 to TRBJ2-7, with 7 bases fitting TRBD2. CDR3 length: 14 residues. CDR1 is SGHNT, CDR2 YYREEE, per germline (reference sequence). The trim removed 2 bases at V and 6 bases at J, leaving 8 bases unmatched. The CDR3 is CASSFRGVPLEQYF. The covered CDR3 bases are TGTGCCAGCAGCTTTCGGGGGGTGCCTCTCGAG.

This clone has only a few counts. The read stops 3 residues short of the end of the CDR3; the missing end is completed from the germline J gene. V is TRBV6-2 or TRBV6-3 and J is TRBJ1-6, with TRBD1 matching 10 bases. There are 14 residues in the CDR3. V shed 4 bases, J shed 10 bases, and the junction held 4 bases outside the gene matches. Germline lookup yields CDR1 MNHEY and CDR2 SVGEGT. The CDR3 spells CASSWGQGKSPLHF. The part of the CDR3 DNA that was read is TGTGCCAGCAGTTGGGGACAGGGGAAGTCACCC.

There are a few counts of this clone. Read coverage stops 3 residues before the CDR3 terminus; the germline J gene supplies the remainder. The V call is TRBV18, the J call TRBJ1-2, with a possible D match to TRBD1 (6 bases). This CDR3 has 13 residues. The ends were cut back, 3 bases at V and 1 base at J, with 6 bases in the middle. Germline values: CDR1 KGHSH, CDR2 LQKENI. The CDR3 loop reads CASSPDSNYGYTF. Partial CDR3 DNA: TGTGCCAGCTCACCGGACAGTAACTATGGC.

With respect to this clone: Read sequence stops 3 residues before the CDR3 end, and the germline J gene provides the missing end. The chain carries TRBV19 and TRBJ2-2; the D gene is possibly TRBD1 (8 bases). Per germline, CDR1 LNHDA and CDR2 SQIVND (reference sequence). Trimming shortened V by 3 bases and J by 6 bases, and 14 bases separated the two germline ends. The CDR3 spans 15 residues. The sequenced CDR3 bases are TGTGCCAGTAGTATTCACAGGGGGAGGGCCGGGGAG. Protein product: CASSIHRGRAGE. The entire CDR3 protein is CASSIHRGRAGELFF.

This clone was observed at least ten times. The sequence runs out 3 residues before the end of the CDR3; the remainder is reconstructed from the germline J gene. This chain joins TRBV20-1 and TRBJ2-3, with 13 bases aligning to TRBD2. With V trimmed by 4 bases and J by 4 bases, 8 bases remained unmatched. This CDR3 contains 16 residues. CDR1 and CDR2 from the germline V gene are DFQATT and SNEGSKA (reference sequence). The CDR3 bases that were read are TGCAGTGCTATCCGGACTAGCGGGAGTCGGGCAGATACG. It yields the protein CSAIRTSGSRADT. The whole CDR3 protein is CSAIRTSGSRADTQYF.

Comment on this clone: The read falls 3 residues short of the CDR3 end, and the missing part is taken from the germline J gene. The chain combines TRBV2 with TRBJ1-1; 8 bases align to TRBD1. J gave up 1 base and V 6 bases, and 1 base lay outside the gene matches. This CDR3 has 13 residues. The germline V gene has CDR1 SNHLY and CDR2 FYNNEI. CDR3 sequence reads: CASSGQGNTEAFF. The DNA read from the CDR3 is TGTGCCAGCAGCGGACAGGGGAACACTGAA.

This clone was detected ten times or more. The read ends 3 residues early relative to the CDR3; the germline J gene fills the gap. The chain employs TRBV5-1 and TRBJ2-3, with D maybe TRBD1 (6 bases). Germline V gene sequence: CDR1 SGHRS, CDR2 YFSETQ. The CDR3 sequence is 15 residues long. Trimming pared 1 base from V and 1 base from J, leaving 10 bases between. This CDR3 is CASSLRGQGTDTQYF. The CDR3 bases that were read are TGCGCCAGCAGCTTGAGGGGACAAGGCACAGATACG.

Concerning this clone: The read falls 3 residues short of the CDR3 end, and the missing part is taken from the germline J gene. This sequence joins TRBV19 and TRBJ2-5; 8 nucleotides line up with TRBD1. The CDR3 contains 15 residues. Germline values: CDR1 LNHDA, CDR2 SQIVND (reference sequence). The V gene end was trimmed by 2 bases and the J gene end by 4 bases; junction bases not matched to a gene: 6. CDR3 DNA, as far as it was read: TGTGCCAGTAGTATATTCAGGGGGCGCGGAGAGACC. Protein product: CASSIFRGRGET. The CDR3, in full, reads CASSIFRGRGETQYF.

In its sample, this clone is medium-sized. The read stops 3 residues short of the end of the CDR3; the missing end is completed from the germline J gene. V and J are TRBV10-3 and TRBJ2-2; 7 bases agree with TRBD2. In germline, CDR1 is ENHRY, CDR2 SYGVKD. Trimming at V came to 6 bases and at J to 6 bases, leaving 7 bases not matched to a gene. The CDR3 runs 14 residues. Partial CDR3 DNA: TGTGCCATCAGGGGCAGGGAGGGCGCCGGGGAG. Its translation is CAIRGREGAGE. The full CDR3 protein reads CAIRGREGAGELFF.

This clone is medium-sized in the sample. The read ends 3 residues early relative to the CDR3; the germline J gene fills the gap. V gene TRBV20-1 combines with J gene TRBJ1-5; the D gene is possibly TRBD1 (5 bases). The V end lost 2 bases, the J end lost 5 bases, and 7 bases lay between the germline ends. Germline CDR1 reads DFQATT; CDR2 reads SNEGSKA (reference sequence). This CDR3 spans 12 amino acids. The CDR3 loop is CSARQGDQPQHF. The DNA read from the CDR3 is TGCAGTGCTAGACAGGGCGATCAGCCC.

In this sample, this clone turned up many times. Read data end 3 residues before the CDR3 end; the end is taken from the germline J gene. The genes are TRBV6-1 and TRBJ2-4; 9 bases are shared with TRBD1. This CDR3 is 13 amino acids long. V dropped 4 bases and J dropped 8; count of bases not matched to a gene: 3. Germline-derived CDR1 and CDR2 are MNHNS and SASEGT. The CDR3 region is CASSGDRAYIQYF. Partial CDR3 DNA: TGTGCCAGCAGTGGGGACAGGGCTTACATT.

To note about this clone: The read gets to within 3 residues of the CDR3 end, and the germline J gene fills in the rest. The J gene is TRBJ1-2, the V gene TRBV5-1, with D hard to call. Germline assignment: CDR1 SGHRS and CDR2 YFSETQ. Trimming stripped 4 bases from V and 2 bases from J, with 12 bases between. This CDR3 contains 14 residues. Here the CDR3 reads CASSLSDPNYGYTF. CDR3 DNA (partial): TGCGCCAGCAGCCTCAGCGATCCAAACTATGGC.

In its sample, this clone was seen a few times. The read ends 3 residues early relative to the CDR3; the germline J gene fills the gap. The chain uses TRBV6-2 or TRBV6-3 and TRBJ2-7; no reliable D call. This CDR3 contains 12 residues. Germline-derived CDR1 and CDR2 are MNHEY and SVGEGT. V lost 6 bases, J lost 3 bases, and 9 bases lay in between. CDR3 in amino acids: CASSLLGYEQYF. CDR3 DNA, as far as it was read: TGTGCCAGCAGCCTTCTCGGCTACGAG.